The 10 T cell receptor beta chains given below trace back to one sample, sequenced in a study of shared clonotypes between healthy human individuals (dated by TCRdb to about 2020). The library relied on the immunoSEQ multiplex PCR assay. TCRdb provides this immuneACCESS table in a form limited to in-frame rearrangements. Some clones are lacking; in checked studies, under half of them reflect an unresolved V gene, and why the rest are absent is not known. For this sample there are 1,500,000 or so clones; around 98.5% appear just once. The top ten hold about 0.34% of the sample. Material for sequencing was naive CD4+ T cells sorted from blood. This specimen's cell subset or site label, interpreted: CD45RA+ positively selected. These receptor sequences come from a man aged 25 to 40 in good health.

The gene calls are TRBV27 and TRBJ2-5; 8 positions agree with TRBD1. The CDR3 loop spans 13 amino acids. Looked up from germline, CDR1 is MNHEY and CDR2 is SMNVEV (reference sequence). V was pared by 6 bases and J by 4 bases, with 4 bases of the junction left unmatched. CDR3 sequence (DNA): TGTGCCAGCAGGCAGACAGGGGTAGAGACCCAGTACTTC. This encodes CASRQTGVETQYF.

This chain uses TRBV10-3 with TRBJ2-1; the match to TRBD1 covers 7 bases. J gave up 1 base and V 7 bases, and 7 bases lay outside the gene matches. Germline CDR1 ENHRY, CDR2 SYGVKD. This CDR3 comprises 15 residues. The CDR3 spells CAIKDRDSSYNEQFF. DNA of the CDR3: TGTGCCATCAAGGATAGGGACAGTTCCTACAATGAGCAGTTCTTC.

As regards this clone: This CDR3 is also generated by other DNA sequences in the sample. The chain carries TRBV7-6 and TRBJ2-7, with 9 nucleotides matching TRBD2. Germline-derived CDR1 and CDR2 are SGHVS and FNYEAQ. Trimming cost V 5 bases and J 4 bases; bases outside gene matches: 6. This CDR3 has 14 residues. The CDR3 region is CASSLGLAAYEQYF. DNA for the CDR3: TGTGCCAGCAGCCTGGGACTAGCAGCTTACGAGCAGTACTTC.

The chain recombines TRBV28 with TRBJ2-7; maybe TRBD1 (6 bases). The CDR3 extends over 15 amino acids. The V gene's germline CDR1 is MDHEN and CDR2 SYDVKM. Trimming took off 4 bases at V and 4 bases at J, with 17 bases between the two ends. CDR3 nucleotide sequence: TGTGCCAGCAGTTCCCCTACAGGGCGCTTTTACGAGCAGTACTTC. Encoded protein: CASSSPTGRFYEQYF.

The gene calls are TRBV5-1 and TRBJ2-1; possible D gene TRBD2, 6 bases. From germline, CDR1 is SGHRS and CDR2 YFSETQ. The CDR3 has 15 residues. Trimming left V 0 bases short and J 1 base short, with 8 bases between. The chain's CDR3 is CASSLASASYNEQFF. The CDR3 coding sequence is TGCGCCAGCAGCTTGGCTAGCGCTTCCTACAATGAGCAGTTCTTC.

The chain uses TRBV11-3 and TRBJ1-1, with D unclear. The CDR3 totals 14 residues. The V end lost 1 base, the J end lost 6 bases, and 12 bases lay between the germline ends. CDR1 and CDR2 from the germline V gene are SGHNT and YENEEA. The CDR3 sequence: CASSLGPNSPEAFF. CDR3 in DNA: TGTGCCAGCAGCTTAGGCCCTAATTCCCCTGAAGCTTTCTTT.

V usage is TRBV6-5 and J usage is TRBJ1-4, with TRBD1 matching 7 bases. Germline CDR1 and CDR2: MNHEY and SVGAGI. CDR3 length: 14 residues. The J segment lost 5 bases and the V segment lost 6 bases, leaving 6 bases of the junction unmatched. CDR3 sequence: CASRLTGSNEKLFF. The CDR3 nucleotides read TGTGCCAGCAGATTGACAGGGTCAAATGAAAAACTGTTTTTT.

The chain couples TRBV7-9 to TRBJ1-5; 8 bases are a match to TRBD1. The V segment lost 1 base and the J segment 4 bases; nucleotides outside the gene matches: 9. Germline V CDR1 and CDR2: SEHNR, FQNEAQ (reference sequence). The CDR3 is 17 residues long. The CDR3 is CASSLDLGGTGNQPQHF. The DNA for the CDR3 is TGTGCCAGCAGCTTAGACCTGGGCGGGACAGGAAATCAGCCCCAGCATTTT.

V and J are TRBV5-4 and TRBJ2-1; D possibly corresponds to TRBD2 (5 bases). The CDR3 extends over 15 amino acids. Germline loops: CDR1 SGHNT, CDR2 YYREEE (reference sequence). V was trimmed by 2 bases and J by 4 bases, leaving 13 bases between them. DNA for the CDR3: TGTGCCAGCAGCTTCCGGGAAAATTTTTACAATGAGCAGTTCTTC. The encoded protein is CASSFRENFYNEQFF.

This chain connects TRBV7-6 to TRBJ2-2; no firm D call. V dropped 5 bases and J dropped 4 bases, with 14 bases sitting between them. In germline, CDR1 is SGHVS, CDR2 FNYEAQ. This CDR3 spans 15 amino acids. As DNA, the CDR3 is TGTGCCAGCAGCCTGCGCGGAGACACCACCGGGGAGCTGTTTTTT. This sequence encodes CASSLRGDTTGELFF.